A single sample is the source of the 15 T cell receptor beta chains below, sequenced in a study of cytomegalovirus exposure and HLA in healthy donors. Vbeta (60) and Jbeta (13) primers were used in the PCR. Using immunoSEQ multiplex PCR, the repertoire was profiled, and TCRdb retains in-frame clones only, with some absent. The sample records around 100,000 clones, 67% being singletons. The source material was PBMCs. The receptors shown here come from a man aged 18 to 30 in good health and CMV-seropositive.

The chain has TRBV28 and TRBJ1-5; maybe TRBD1 (6 bases). V shed 2 bases and J shed 2 bases, with 13 bases lying between them. The V gene's germline CDR1 is MDHEN and CDR2 SYDVKM. The length of the CDR3 is 16 residues. The DNA of the CDR3 is TGTGCCAGCAGTTTACGCCGGGGGGCTGGCAATCAGCCCCAGCATTTT. Amino acid sequence: CASSLRRGAGNQPQHF.

This clone appeared a few times. The V gene is TRBV18, the J gene TRBJ1-1, with D uncertain. The CDR3 length is 15 residues. Germline CDR1 is KGHSH and CDR2 is LQKENI. Trimming took 0 bases from V and 5 from J, leaving 13 bases between them. The CDR3 DNA sequence: TGTGCCAGCTCACCACCGAAGGATTTGCGGACTGAAGCTTTCTTT. Amino acids: CASSPPKDLRTEAFF.

The CDR3 here is CASSSASGVDTQYF. CDR3 DNA: TGTGCCAGCAGTTCGGCTAGCGGGGTAGATACGCAGTATTTT. V gene TRBV6-5 combines with J gene TRBJ2-3, with 9 bases identical to TRBD2. CDR1 and CDR2 from the germline V gene are MNHEY and SVGAGI. V was pared by 4 bases and J by 5 bases, with 4 bases of the junction left unmatched. The CDR3 covers 14 residues.

This chain uses TRBV11-2 with TRBJ2-7, with D hard to call. The V gene's germline CDR1 is SGHAT and CDR2 FQNNGV. Trimming pared 0 bases from V and 2 bases from J, leaving 11 bases between. This CDR3 is 15 amino acids long. CDR3 in DNA: TGTGCCAGCAGCTTAGAGGCTGGGCCCCCCTACGAGCAGTACGTC. As protein: CASSLEAGPPYEQYV.

This clone has only a few counts. The rearrangement uses TRBV18 and TRBJ2-3; D is unresolved. The V gene's germline CDR1 is KGHSH and CDR2 LQKENI. This CDR3 is built from 13 residues. Trimming removed 1 base from V and 11 bases from J, with 13 bases in between. The DNA of the CDR3 is TGTGCCAGCTCACCACTTGAGCTAGATCTGCAGTATTTT. Its protein is CASSPLELDLQYF.

The J gene is TRBJ1-2, the V gene TRBV7-9; D might be TRBD1 (5 bases). This CDR3 contains 16 residues. Deletions cut 1 base from V and 2 bases from J, with 14 bases between. CDR1 is SEHNR and CDR2 is FQNEAQ in the germline V gene (reference sequence). The CDR3 is CASSLGKATVNYGYTF. In DNA form, the CDR3 reads TGTGCCAGCAGCTTAGGCAAAGCGACAGTAAACTATGGCTACACCTTC.

The rearrangement uses TRBV7-6 and TRBJ1-2; D uncertain. Trimming pared 3 bases from V and 4 bases from J, leaving 12 bases between. The CDR3 contains 14 residues. CDR1 SGHVS and CDR2 FNYEAQ come from the germline V gene. The DNA for the CDR3 is TGTGCCAGCAGCTTGAATAAGGGAGGCTATGGCTACACCTTC. Amino acids: CASSLNKGGYGYTF.

The chain has TRBV11-3 and TRBJ2-5, with 10 bases aligning to TRBD1. CDR3 size: 14 residues. Germline V gives CDR1 SGHNT, CDR2 YENEEA. J gave up 5 bases and V 5 bases, and 5 bases lay outside the gene matches. The DNA of the CDR3 is TGTGCCAGCAGCCCGACAGGGGGCTGGGAGACCCAGTACTTC. Residues: CASSPTGGWETQYF.

This sequence joins TRBV7-6 and TRBJ1-1, with unresolved D. CDR1 SGHVS and CDR2 FNYEAQ come from the germline V gene. The CDR3 totals 14 residues. Deletions cut 5 bases from V and 0 bases from J, with 10 bases between. The CDR3 sequence is CASSPSAVNTEAFF. The DNA for the CDR3 is TGTGCCAGCAGCCCATCAGCGGTGAACACTGAAGCTTTCTTT.

This clone has just one count. This chain links TRBV7-9 with TRBJ2-3, with 9 bases lining up with TRBD2. With V trimmed by 8 bases and J by 2 bases, 8 bases remained unmatched. The CDR3 consists of 15 residues. Germline CDR1 reads SEHNR; CDR2 reads FQNEAQ (reference sequence). This CDR3 is CASWSSGAHTDTQYF. The DNA for the CDR3 is TGTGCCAGCTGGTCTAGCGGGGCCCACACAGATACGCAGTATTTT.

The V and J genes are TRBV2 and TRBJ1-1, with D perhaps matching TRBD1 (5 bases). V shed 6 bases and J shed 6 bases, with 11 bases lying between them. Germline lookup yields CDR1 SNHLY and CDR2 FYNNEI. This CDR3 is 12 amino acids long. CDR3 DNA: TGTGCCAGCAGCCTCAGGGAATCTGAAGCTTTCTTT. It encodes CASSLRESEAFF.

The chain uses TRBV18 and TRBJ1-1; possibly TRBD1 for D (6 bases). Trimming took off 3 bases at V and 0 bases at J, with 8 bases between the two ends. This CDR3 is 14 amino acids long. Germline assignment: CDR1 KGHSH and CDR2 LQKENI. The CDR3 sequence: CASSPTGLNTEAFF. The CDR3, as DNA: TGTGCCAGCTCACCGACAGGACTGAACACTGAAGCTTTCTTT. Combining the CDR3 with reference TRBV18 and TRBJ1-1 gives the whole variable domain NAGVMQNPRHLVRRRGQEARLRCSPMKGHSHVYWYRQLPEEGLKFMVYLQKENIIDESGMPKERFSAEFPKEGPSILRIQQVVRGDSAAYFCASSPTGLNTEAFFGQGTRLTVV.

The V call is TRBV7-9, the J call TRBJ1-1, with a possible D match to TRBD1 (6 bases). The CDR3 consists of 14 residues. V lost 1 base and J 4 bases, leaving 10 bases between the germline ends. Looked up from germline, CDR1 is SEHNR and CDR2 is FQNEAQ (reference sequence). The CDR3 here is CASSLGTVGTEAFF. The CDR3 DNA reads as TGTGCCAGCAGCTTAGGGACAGTCGGCACTGAAGCTTTCTTT.

The chain has TRBV25-1 and TRBJ2-5, with 7 nucleotides matching TRBD2. The CDR3 extends over 14 amino acids. Looked up from germline, CDR1 is MGHDK and CDR2 is SYGVNS. V lost 7 bases to trimming and J lost 3 bases; unmatched junction nucleotides: 8. The CDR3 loop reads CASTAGGSKETQYF. CDR3 in DNA: TGTGCCAGCACAGCCGGGGGGTCGAAAGAGACCCAGTACTTC.

The chain is built from TRBV6-5 and TRBJ2-1; TRBD2 matches at 8 bases. Losses at the gene ends were 4 bases for V and 6 bases for J; bases not matched to a gene: 11. Germline assignment: CDR1 MNHEY and CDR2 SVGAGI. This CDR3 region has 16 residues. The CDR3 DNA reads TGTGCCAGCAGTTTCCGCGGGGGGATAGGGGCCAATGAGCAGTTCTTC. Amino acids: CASSFRGGIGANEQFF.